This T cell receptor beta chain was captured in a study of STAT5B mutations in CD4+ large granular lymphocyte leukemia (dated by TCRdb to between 2020 and 2023). Context from the whole study: Among healthy controls, the CDR3 'QG' motif was associated with a particular HLA allele. The TCRbeta repertoires of CD4+ T-cell large granular lymphocyte leukemia patients were compared with the TCRbeta repertoires of healthy blood donors. Flow cytometry performed on FACSCanto II or FACSVerse showed that the purified fractions had more than 95% purity among lymphocytes. Summary of the overall study and its limitations: The data were not HLA-matched, and the relatively small sample size could explain the higher clonality seen in CD4+ compared with CD8+ T-LGLL. CD4-sorted patient repertoires appeared more clonal than healthy CD4+ repertoires, and this difference persisted after removing the putative leukemic clones. TRBV06-family usage was enriched among the top patient clones (8/27) compared with healthy controls (2/35). Main leukemic clonotypes were private to each patient, although 25% to 30% appeared at low frequency in other patients' non-leukemic repertoires.

Sequences MNHEY (CDR1) and SVGAGI (CDR2) are obtained from the germline V gene. Counted from cysteine to phenylalanine, this CDR3 has 12 amino acids. The CDR3 DNA has 36 bases and is translated from base 1. The immunoSEQ assay at survey resolution was applied to genomic DNA for sequencing of TCRbeta rearrangements. The study's own analysis went as follows. In the TCR sequencing data, the lowest productive clonotype frequency that could be detected was 2.59 x 10-5. Only productive TCRbeta rearrangements, defined as complete and in-frame sequences, were included in the analyses. The clonality of each sample was calculated as Simpson clonality in the immunoSEQ Analyzer version 3.0. Clones were categorized by frequency as very rare, small, medium, large (1-20%) or hyperexpanded (>20%). Generation probabilities were estimated with OLGA 1.2.3, V-gene circos plots were made with VDJtools, specificities were searched in VDJdb, and CDR3 motifs were identified with GLIPH. TCRdb holds this immuneACCESS table with in-frame rearrangements only. Some clones are missing; in checked studies, unresolved V genes explain under half, and the rest has no known cause. The V and J calls and clone size are taken from that table; D and trimming were inferred from the DNA. Recorded for this sample are approximately 32,000 clones; roughly 71% of them occurred a single time. The ten largest clones take up 2.5% to 3% of the sample.

For this clone: The target of this receptor is not known. The junction does not match germline at one end; this may be a read error.

The healthy controls were 37 blood donors, and the buffy coats of these donors were supplied by the Finnish Red Cross blood service. All TCR-sequenced material derived from peripheral blood: patient blood samples and healthy donor buffy coats. Peripheral blood mononuclear cells were isolated by Ficoll-Hypaque gradient centrifugation. For the healthy controls, CD4+ cells were obtained from buffy coats by magnetic purification. The Gentra Puregene Cell and Tissue kit was used for genomic DNA extraction, and quantification was performed on a Qubit 2.0 fluorometer. This TCR was recovered from a human donor in good health. Sequenced input: CD4+ T cells from blood buffy coats. This receptor chain uses TRBV6-5 and TRBJ2-3; the D region possibly corresponds to TRBD1 (5 bases align). The sequenced DNA: TGTGCCACCACAGGCACCACAAATACGCAGTATTTT. It is translated as CATTGTTNTQYF.